The entry below gives a single T cell receptor (beta chain) sequence along with its context. Its antigen is not identified. The length of the CDR3 is 14 residues. From germline, CDR1 is MNHEY and CDR2 SVGAGI. The V and J ends lost 6 bases and 3 bases respectively, with 12 bases between them. The data stem from a study of cytomegalovirus exposure and HLA in healthy donors. Study details: Some 85 million unique TCRs from HLA-typed donors were held in an early data release.

Study observations and caveats: Previous analysis showed most TCR beta V segments were productive about 90% or about 30% of the time. Within the data, a cluster of highly shared sequence variants was likely a sequencing artifact.

PCR was performed using 60 Vbeta and 13 Jbeta primers. Clones were read by immunoSEQ multiplex PCR, and TCRdb kept only the in-frame ones, dropping some. The profile shows 72,000 or so clones, around 75% of them singletons. The V call is TRBV6-5, the J call TRBJ1-5; TRBD1 might be the D (6 bases). This TCR was sampled from a woman aged 30 to 39 in good health and CMV-seropositive. Sequenced sample: PBMCs. The CDR3 region has the DNA TGTGCCAGCAGCCCGGGACACTACAATCAGCCCCAGCATTTT. Amino acids: CASSPGHYNQPQHF.